One T cell receptor (beta chain) is described in this entry. Vbeta (60) and Jbeta (13) primers were used in the PCR. The repertoire was sequenced with immunoSEQ multiplex PCR; TCRdb's copy has only in-frame clones and lacks some. This sample has 150,000 to 200,000 clones, with over 60% found just once. The entry originates in a study of cytomegalovirus exposure and HLA in healthy donors. Trimming removed 4 bases at V and 8 bases at J, with 14 bases between. In germline, CDR1 is MDHEN, CDR2 SYDVKM. The CDR3 runs 14 residues. The sequence came from a man aged 45-65 years in good health and CMV-seropositive. V is TRBV28 and J is TRBJ1-4; no clear D gene. The source material was PBMCs. Here the CDR3 DNA reads TGTGCCAGCAGTTGGAGGGTCATTGGAGAAAAACTGTTTTTT. The encoded protein is CASSWRVIGEKLFF.